This T cell receptor beta chain derives from a study of blood T cell repertoires in COVID-19. Study-level background: Sample material is recorded as cDNA or gDNA derived from T cells, B-cell-depleted T cells, or PBMCs.

In the original workflow: Reference gene primers were amplified, and this amplification served to estimate nucleated cell counts. Sequenced by immunoSEQ multiplex PCR; TCRdb stores in-frame clones only, minus some. V, J and clone size are taken as reported in that table, and D and trimming were inferred from the DNA itself. The table lists 50,000 to 65,000 clones, over 85% of them singletons. This CDR3 region has 11 residues. V gave up 4 bases and J gave up 9 bases, with 9 bases separating them. The chain has TRBV12-3 or TRBV12-4 and TRBJ1-2, with D hard to call. Material for sequencing was peripheral blood. This clonotype was obtained from a human donor in a cohort sampled during active COVID-19. DNA of the CDR3: TGTGCCAGCAGTTCCCTATCGAGCTACACCTTC. It codes for CASSSLSSYTF.